The clone carrying this T cell receptor beta chain was seen a few times. Its antigen is currently unknown. The data are from a study of cytomegalovirus exposure and HLA in healthy donors. Broader study findings: Some V segments could not be told apart, so they were left out, TRBV6-2 and TRBV6-3 among them. Immune exposure was documented only through CMV serostatus.

Trimming left V 3 bases short and J 9 bases short, with 15 bases between. Germline V gene sequence: CDR1 LNHDA, CDR2 SQIVND (reference sequence). The CDR3 sequence is 14 residues long. A multiplex PCR was run with 60 Vbeta primers and 13 Jbeta primers. Repertoires were generated with immunoSEQ multiplex PCR, while TCRdb's copy carries only in-frame clones and drops some. The sample gives around 190,000 clones, roughly four fifths of which show up once; approximately 2.1% is in the top ten. The sequence came from a man aged 25-40 years in good health and CMV-seronegative. Material for sequencing was PBMCs. V and J are TRBV19 and TRBJ1-5, with a weak D call TRBD1 (5 bases). This CDR3 reads CASSIAGGRGPQHF. In DNA form, the CDR3 reads TGTGCCAGTAGTATTGCTGGGGGGAGAGGGCCCCAGCATTTT.